This T cell receptor (beta chain) was captured by sequencing in a study of cytomegalovirus exposure and HLA in healthy donors. As for the study in general: In an early release, HLA-typed donors contributed 75 million to 85 million unique TCR sequences.

Regarding the study as a whole: By a later analysis, the bulk of CMV-associated TCR beta chains appeared HLA-restricted.

Both 60 Vbeta primers and 13 Jbeta primers went into the PCR. The assay was immunoSEQ multiplex PCR, and TCRdb's table has in-frame clones only and misses some. Among 160,000 or so clones, 80% to 85% were seen once, and the ten largest hold around 4.1%. After removal of 3 bases from V and 5 bases from J, the junction contained 14 bases not matched to a gene. Germline CDR1 reads SQVTM; CDR2 reads ANQGSEA. The CDR3 contains 17 residues. On this clone itself: Antigen: not known.

The source of this sequence is a man aged 45-65 years in good health and CMV-seropositive. The sequenced sample was PBMCs. V is TRBV29-1 and J is TRBJ1-1; 11 bases fit TRBD1. CDR3 nucleotides: TGCAGCGTTGAGGGACACGGGACAGGGGGTGGAAATACTGAAGCTTTCTTT. Encoded protein: CSVEGHGTGGGNTEAFF.